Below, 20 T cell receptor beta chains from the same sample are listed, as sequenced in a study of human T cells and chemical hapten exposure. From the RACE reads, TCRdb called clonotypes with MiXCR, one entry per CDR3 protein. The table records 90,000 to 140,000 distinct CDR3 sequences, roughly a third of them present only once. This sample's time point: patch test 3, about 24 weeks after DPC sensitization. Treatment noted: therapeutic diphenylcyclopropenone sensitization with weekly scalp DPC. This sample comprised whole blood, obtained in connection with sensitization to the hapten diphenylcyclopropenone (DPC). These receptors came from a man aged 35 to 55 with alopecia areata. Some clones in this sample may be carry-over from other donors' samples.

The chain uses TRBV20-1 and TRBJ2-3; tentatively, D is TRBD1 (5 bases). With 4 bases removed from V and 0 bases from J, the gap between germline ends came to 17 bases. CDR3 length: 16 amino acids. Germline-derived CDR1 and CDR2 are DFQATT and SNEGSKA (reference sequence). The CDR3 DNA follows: TGCAGTGCTATAGGGGTCGCAGCCGTTAGCACAGATACGCAGTATTTT. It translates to CSAIGVAAVSTDTQYF.

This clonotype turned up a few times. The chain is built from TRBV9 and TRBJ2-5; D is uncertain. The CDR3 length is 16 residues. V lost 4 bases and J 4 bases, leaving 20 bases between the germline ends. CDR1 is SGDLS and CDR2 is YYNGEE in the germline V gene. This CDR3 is CASSPRPREVAETQYF. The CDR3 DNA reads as TGTGCCAGCAGCCCTCGGCCCCGTGAGGTGGCAGAGACCCAGTACTTC.

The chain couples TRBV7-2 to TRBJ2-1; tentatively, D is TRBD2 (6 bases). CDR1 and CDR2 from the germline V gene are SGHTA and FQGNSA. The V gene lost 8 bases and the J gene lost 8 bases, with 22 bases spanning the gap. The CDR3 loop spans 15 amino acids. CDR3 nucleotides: TGTGCCAGCGCCCTCGGCGGGGTACATTTTGATGAGCAGTTCTTC. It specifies CASALGGVHFDEQFF.

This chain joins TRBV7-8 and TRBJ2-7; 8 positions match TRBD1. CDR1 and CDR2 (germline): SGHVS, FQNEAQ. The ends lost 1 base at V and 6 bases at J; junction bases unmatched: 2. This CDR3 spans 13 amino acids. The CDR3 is CASSLVDRGEQYV. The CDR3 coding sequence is TGTGCCAGCAGCTTAGTCGACAGGGGCGAGCAGTACGTC.

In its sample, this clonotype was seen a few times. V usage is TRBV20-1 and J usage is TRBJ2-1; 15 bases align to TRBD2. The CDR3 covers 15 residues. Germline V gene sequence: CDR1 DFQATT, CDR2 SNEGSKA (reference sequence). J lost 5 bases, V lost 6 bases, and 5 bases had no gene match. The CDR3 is CSAWTSGRANNEQFF. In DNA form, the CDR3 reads TGCAGTGCCTGGACTAGCGGGAGGGCCAACAATGAGCAGTTCTTC.

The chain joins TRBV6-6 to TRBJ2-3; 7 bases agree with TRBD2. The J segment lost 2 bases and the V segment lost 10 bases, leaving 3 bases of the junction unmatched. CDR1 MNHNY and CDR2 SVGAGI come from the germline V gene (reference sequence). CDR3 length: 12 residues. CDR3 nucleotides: TGTGCCACCGCGGGGGACACAGATACGCAGTATTTT. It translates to CATAGDTDTQYF.

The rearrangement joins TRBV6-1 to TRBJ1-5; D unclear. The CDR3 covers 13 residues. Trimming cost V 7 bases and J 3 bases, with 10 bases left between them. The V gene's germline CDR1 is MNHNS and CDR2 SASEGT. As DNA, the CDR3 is TGTGCCAGCACCTCAGTGAACAATCAGCCCCAGCATTTT. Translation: CASTSVNNQPQHF.

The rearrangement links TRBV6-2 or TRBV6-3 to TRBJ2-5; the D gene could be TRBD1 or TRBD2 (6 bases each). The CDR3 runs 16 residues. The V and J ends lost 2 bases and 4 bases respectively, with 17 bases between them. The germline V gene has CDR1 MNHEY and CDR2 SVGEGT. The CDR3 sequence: CASSYGGPSGSETQYF. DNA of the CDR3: TGTGCCAGCAGTTACGGGGGGCCCTCAGGGTCAGAGACCCAGTACTTC.

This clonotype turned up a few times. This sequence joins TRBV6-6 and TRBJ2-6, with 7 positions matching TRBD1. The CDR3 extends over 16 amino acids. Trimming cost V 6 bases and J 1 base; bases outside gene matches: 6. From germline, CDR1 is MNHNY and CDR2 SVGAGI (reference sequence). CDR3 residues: CASRSLTGSGANVLTF. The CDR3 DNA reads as TGTGCCAGCAGAAGCTTGACAGGGTCTGGGGCCAACGTCCTGACTTTC.

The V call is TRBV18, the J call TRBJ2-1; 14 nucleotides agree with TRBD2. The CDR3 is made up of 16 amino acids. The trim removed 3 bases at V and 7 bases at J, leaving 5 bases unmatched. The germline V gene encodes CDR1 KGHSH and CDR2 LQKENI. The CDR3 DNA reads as TGTGCCAGCTCACCCTTCGGGACTAGCGGGAGAAATGAGCAGTTCTTC. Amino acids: CASSPFGTSGRNEQFF.

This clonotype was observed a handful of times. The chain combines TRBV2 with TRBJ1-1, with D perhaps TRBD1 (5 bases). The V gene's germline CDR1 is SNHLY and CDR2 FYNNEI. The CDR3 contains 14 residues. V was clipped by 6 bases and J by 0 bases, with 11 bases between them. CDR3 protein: CASRPGGLNTEAFF. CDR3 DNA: TGTGCCAGCAGGCCGGGGGGTTTGAACACTGAAGCTTTCTTT.

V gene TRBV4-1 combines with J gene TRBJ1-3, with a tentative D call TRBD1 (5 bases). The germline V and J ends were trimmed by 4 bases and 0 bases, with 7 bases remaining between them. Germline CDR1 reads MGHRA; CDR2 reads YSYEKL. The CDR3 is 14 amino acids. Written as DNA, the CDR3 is TGCGCCAGCAGCCCAGGGTTCTCTGGAAACACCATATATTTT. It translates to CASSPGFSGNTIYF.

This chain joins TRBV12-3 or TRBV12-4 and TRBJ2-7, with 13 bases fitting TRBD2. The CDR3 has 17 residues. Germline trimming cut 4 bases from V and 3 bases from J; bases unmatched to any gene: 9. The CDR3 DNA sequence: TGTGCCAGCAGTTCCACCGGACTAGCGGGAGTTAGCTACGAGCAGTACTTC. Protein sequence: CASSSTGLAGVSYEQYF.

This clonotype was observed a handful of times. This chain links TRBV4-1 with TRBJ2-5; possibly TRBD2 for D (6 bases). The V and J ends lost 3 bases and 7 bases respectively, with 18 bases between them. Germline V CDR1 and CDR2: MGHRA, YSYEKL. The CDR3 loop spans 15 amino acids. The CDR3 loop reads CASSQYRGSAGTQYF. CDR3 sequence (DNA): TGCGCCAGCAGCCAGTACCGGGGGAGCGCGGGGACCCAGTACTTC.

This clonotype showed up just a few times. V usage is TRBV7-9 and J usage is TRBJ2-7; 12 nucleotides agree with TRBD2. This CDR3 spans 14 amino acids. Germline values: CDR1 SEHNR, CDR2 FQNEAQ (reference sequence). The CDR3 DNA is TGTGCCAGCAGCTTAGTATCACTAGCGGGAGGTATGAACGTC. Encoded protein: CASSLVSLAGGMNV.

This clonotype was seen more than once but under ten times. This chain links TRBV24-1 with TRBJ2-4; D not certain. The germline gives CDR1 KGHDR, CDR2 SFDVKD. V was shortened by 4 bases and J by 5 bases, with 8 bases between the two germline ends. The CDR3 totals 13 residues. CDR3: CATSDRTENIQYF. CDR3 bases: TGTGCCACCAGTGACCGGACGGAAAACATTCAGTACTTC.

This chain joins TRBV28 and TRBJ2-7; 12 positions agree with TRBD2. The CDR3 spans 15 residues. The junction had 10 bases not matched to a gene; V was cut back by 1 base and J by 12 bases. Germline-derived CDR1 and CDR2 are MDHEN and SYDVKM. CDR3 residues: CASSLSGTSGPWLYF. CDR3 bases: TGTGCCAGCAGTTTATCCGGGACTAGCGGGCCATGGCTGTACTTC.

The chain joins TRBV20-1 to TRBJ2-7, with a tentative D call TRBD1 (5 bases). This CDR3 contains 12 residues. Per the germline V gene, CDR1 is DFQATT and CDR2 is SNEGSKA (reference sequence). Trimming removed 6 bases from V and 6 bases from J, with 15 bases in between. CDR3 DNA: TGCAGTGCCCGCAGGGATCCGGGCGAGCAGTACTTC. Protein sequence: CSARRDPGEQYF.

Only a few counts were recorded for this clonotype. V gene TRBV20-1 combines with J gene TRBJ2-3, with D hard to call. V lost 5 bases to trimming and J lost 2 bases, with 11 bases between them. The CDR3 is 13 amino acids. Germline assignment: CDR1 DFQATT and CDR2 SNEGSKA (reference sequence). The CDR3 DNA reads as TGCAGTGCTTCCCCCCATGTCACAGATACGCAGTATTTT. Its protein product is CSASPHVTDTQYF.

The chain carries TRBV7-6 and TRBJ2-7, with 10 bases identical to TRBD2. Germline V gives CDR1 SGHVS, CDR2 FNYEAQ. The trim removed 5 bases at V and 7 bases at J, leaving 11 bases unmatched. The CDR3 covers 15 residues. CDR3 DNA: TGTGCCAGCAGCCAGCCCAGCGGGAGGGCGGGGGAGCAGTACTTC. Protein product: CASSQPSGRAGEQYF. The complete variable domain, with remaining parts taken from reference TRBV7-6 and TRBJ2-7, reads GAGVSQSPRYKVTKRGQDVALRCDPISGHVSLYWYRQALGQGPEFLTYFNYEAQQDKSGLPNDRFSAERPEGSISTLTIQRTEQRDSAMYRCASSQPSGRAGEQYFGPGTRLTVT.